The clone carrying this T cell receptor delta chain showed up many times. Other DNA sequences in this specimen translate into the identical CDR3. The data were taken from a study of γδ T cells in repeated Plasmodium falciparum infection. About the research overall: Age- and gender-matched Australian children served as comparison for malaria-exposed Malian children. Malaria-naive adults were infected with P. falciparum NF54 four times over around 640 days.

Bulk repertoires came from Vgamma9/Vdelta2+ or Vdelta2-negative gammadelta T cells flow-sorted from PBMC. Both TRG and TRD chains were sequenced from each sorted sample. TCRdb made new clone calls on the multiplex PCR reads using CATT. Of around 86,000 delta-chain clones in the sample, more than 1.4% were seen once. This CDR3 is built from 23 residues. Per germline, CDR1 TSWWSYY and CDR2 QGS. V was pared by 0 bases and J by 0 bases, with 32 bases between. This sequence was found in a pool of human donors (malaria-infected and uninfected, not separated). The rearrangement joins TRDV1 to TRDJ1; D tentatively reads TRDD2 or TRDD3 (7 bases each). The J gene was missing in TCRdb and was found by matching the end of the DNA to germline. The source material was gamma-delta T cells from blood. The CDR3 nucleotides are TGTGCTCTTGGGGAACTTTGGCCTTCCTCCAGAACTGGGGACTCCCCCTACACCGATAAACTCATCTTT. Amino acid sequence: CALGELWPSSRTGDSPYTDKLIF.